The 8 T cell receptor beta chains below were found in one sample sequenced in a study of blood T cell repertoires in COVID-19. The table came from immunoSEQ multiplex PCR; TCRdb's copy has only in-frame clones and leaves some out. The table has about 320,000 clones, roughly 85% seen once. Sequencing was done on a sample of peripheral blood. These receptors were taken from a human donor in a cohort sampled during active COVID-19.

The chain couples TRBV19 to TRBJ2-2; 8 bases match TRBD2. This CDR3 has 15 amino acids. Germline V gene data show CDR1 as LNHDA and CDR2 as SQIVND (reference sequence). V was clipped by 1 base and J by 5 bases; unmatched bases: 3. CDR3 residues: CASSIAAGATGELFF. DNA for the CDR3: TGTGCCAGTAGTATAGCAGCGGGGGCAACCGGGGAGCTGTTTTTT.

The genes are TRBV6-5 and TRBJ1-6; D is uncertain. The CDR3 consists of 15 residues. Germline CDR1 is MNHEY and CDR2 is SVGAGI. The V and J ends lost 2 bases and 7 bases respectively, with 12 bases between them. In DNA, the CDR3 is TGTGCCAGCAGTTACCGCGACACGGAAAATTCACCCCTCCACTTT. As protein: CASSYRDTENSPLHF.

This chain uses TRBV29-1 with TRBJ2-7; a weak D match, TRBD2 (5 bases). Between the trimmed V and J ends, which lost 1 base and 0 bases, there was a span of 16 bases. Looked up from germline, CDR1 is SQVTM and CDR2 is ANQGSEA. This CDR3 has 16 amino acids. The CDR3 bases are TGCAGCGTTGAAGCCCACGGCGGAGGAAGCTCCTACGAGCAGTACTTC. The encoded protein is CSVEAHGGGSSYEQYF.

This clone came up a few times. The V gene is TRBV19, the J gene TRBJ2-7; D possibly corresponds to TRBD1 (6 bases). The length of the CDR3 is 13 residues. Germline loops: CDR1 LNHDA, CDR2 SQIVND (reference sequence). V shed 6 bases and J shed 3 bases, with 12 bases lying between them. Here the CDR3 reads CASRDGQSYEQYF. The CDR3 region has the DNA TGTGCCAGTAGAGATGGACAGAGCTACGAGCAGTACTTC.

J is TRBJ1-1 and V is TRBV5-5; unclear D gene. Trimming took 0 bases from V and 6 from J, leaving 9 bases between them. Germline V CDR1 and CDR2: SGHKS, YYEKEE (reference sequence). The CDR3 sequence is 13 residues long. The CDR3 loop reads CASSLGGGAEAFF. CDR3 nucleotide sequence: TGTGCCAGCAGCTTGGGTGGCGGGGCTGAAGCTTTCTTT.

This chain links TRBV11-2 with TRBJ1-1; no clear D gene. Looked up from germline, CDR1 is SGHAT and CDR2 is FQNNGV. The CDR3 runs 16 residues. V gave up 5 bases and J gave up 6 bases, with 22 bases separating them. For the CDR3, the DNA is TGTGCCAGCAGCAAAAAAGGAGGCAGACCAATTCCTGAAGCTTTCTTT. Its translation: CASSKKGGRPIPEAFF.

The chain employs TRBV3-1 (or the pseudogene TRBV3-2) and TRBJ2-7; D ambiguous. V was clipped by 1 base and J by 6 bases, with 7 bases between them. Germline-derived CDR1 and CDR2 are LGHDT and YNNKEL (reference sequence). The CDR3 length is 12 residues. CDR3 amino acids: CASSQAPGEQYF. CDR3 coding DNA: TGTGCCAGCAGCCAAGCACCGGGCGAGCAGTACTTC.

The gene calls are TRBV6-5 and TRBJ2-7; 7 bases match TRBD1. CDR1 and CDR2 (germline): MNHEY, SVGAGI. Losses at the gene ends were 7 bases for V and 1 base for J; bases not matched to a gene: 4. The CDR3 is 13 amino acids. CDR3 DNA: TGTGCCAGCAATTCGGACAGGTCCTACGAGCAGTACTTC. The encoded protein is CASNSDRSYEQYF.